Each of the 27 T cell receptor beta chains below was sequenced from the same sample in a study of T cells in Graves' hyperthyroidism and ophthalmopathy. Amplification of TCR beta CDR3 regions used RNA as the template. The study used the HTBI primer set for a first-round RT-PCR of the TCR CDR3. In TCRdb, the multiplex PCR reads were re-called with MiXCR into one record per CDR3 protein. The sample shows about 640,000 distinct CDR3 sequences, around 15% of them seen only once. The sample comprised blood. Every receptor here comes from a woman aged 45-65 years with Graves' ophthalmopathy.

This chain connects TRBV7-2 to TRBJ2-7, with 13 bases fitting TRBD2. V lost 4 bases and J lost 3; bases outside the gene matches: 9. This CDR3 has 17 residues. Germline V gene lookup returns CDR1 SGHTA and CDR2 FQGNSA. DNA for the CDR3: TGTGCCAGCAGCTCCCAACTAGCGGGAGGGCGGATCTACGAGCAGTACTTC. This sequence encodes CASSSQLAGGRIYEQYF.

The chain couples TRBV20-1 to TRBJ2-6, with 9 bases matching TRBD2. The germline CDR1 and CDR2 sequences are DFQATT and SNEGSKA (reference sequence). Trimming at V came to 6 bases and at J to 0 bases, leaving 6 bases not matched to a gene. This CDR3 is built from 16 residues. This chain's CDR3 is CSASGRTHSGANVLTF. CDR3 nucleotides: TGCAGTGCGAGCGGGAGGACGCACTCTGGGGCCAACGTCCTGACTTTC.

This clonotype was counted at least ten times. The chain combines TRBV12-3 or TRBV12-4 with TRBJ1-5; D remains unclear. Trimming removed 3 bases from V and 1 base from J, with 10 bases in between. The CDR3 spans 15 residues. The CDR3 DNA sequence: TGTGCCAGCAGTTTTCGAGCGGGGAGCAATCAGCCCCAGCATTTT. Protein: CASSFRAGSNQPQHF.

This clonotype turned up a few times. The chain employs TRBV18 and TRBJ1-2; 9 positions agree with TRBD1. The germline gives CDR1 KGHSH, CDR2 LQKENI. The junction had 11 bases not matched to a gene; V was cut back by 3 bases and J by 6 bases. The CDR3 totals 16 residues. The CDR3: CASSPVLTGGVDGYTF. DNA of the CDR3: TGTGCCAGCTCACCGGTTTTGACAGGGGGTGTCGATGGCTACACCTTC. The full variable domain, rest sourced from reference TRBV18 and TRBJ1-2, is NAGVMQNPRHLVRRRGQEARLRCSPMKGHSHVYWYRQLPEEGLKFMVYLQKENIIDESGMPKERFSAEFPKEGPSILRIQQVVRGDSAAYFCASSPVLTGGVDGYTFGSGTRLTVV.

The rearrangement uses TRBV20-1 and TRBJ1-3; maybe TRBD1 (6 bases). The CDR3 is made up of 15 amino acids. Trimming pared 3 bases from V and 0 bases from J, leaving 12 bases between. Germline assignment: CDR1 DFQATT and CDR2 SNEGSKA (reference sequence). In DNA form, the CDR3 reads TGCAGTGCTAGGGAGAGGGGGAACTCTGGAAACACCATATATTTT. As protein: CSARERGNSGNTIYF.

This clonotype has ten or more counts. The chain carries TRBV20-1 and TRBJ2-3; tentatively, D is TRBD2 (6 bases). V lost 6 bases to trimming and J lost 3 bases, with 19 bases between them. The CDR3 runs to 15 residues. The germline gives CDR1 DFQATT, CDR2 SNEGSKA (reference sequence). The CDR3 loop reads CSAGNGASVTDTQYF. In DNA form, the CDR3 reads TGCAGTGCGGGAAACGGGGCTAGCGTGACAGATACGCAGTATTTT.

Ten or more counts support this clonotype. The gene calls are TRBV18 and TRBJ1-6; 10 positions match TRBD1. J gave up 7 bases and V 0 bases, and 3 bases lay outside the gene matches. The CDR3 totals 16 residues. Germline CDR1 reads KGHSH; CDR2 reads LQKENI. CDR3 amino acids: CASSPPGTGENSPLHF. The CDR3 DNA sequence: TGTGCCAGCTCACCACCAGGGACAGGGGAAAATTCACCCCTCCACTTT.

There are many counts of this clonotype. The chain uses TRBV29-1 and TRBJ2-7; no reliable D call. Germline V gene sequence: CDR1 SQVTM, CDR2 ANQGSEA. The V end was cut by 4 bases, the J end by 5 bases, with 12 bases between. CDR3 length equals 12 residues. In DNA, the CDR3 is TGCAGCGTTGCCCCCACCGACCACGAGCAGTACTTC. This codes for CSVAPTDHEQYF.

The genes are TRBV6-2 or TRBV6-3 and TRBJ2-3; D is possibly TRBD1 or TRBD2 (5 bases each). Trimming stripped 2 bases from V and 2 bases from J, with 17 bases between. This CDR3 spans 17 amino acids. CDR1 is MNHEY and CDR2 is SVGEGT in the germline V gene. For the CDR3, the DNA is TGTGCCAGCAGTTACCGGGCGACGGGACGGCACACAGATACGCAGTATTTT. Protein product: CASSYRATGRHTDTQYF.

This clonotype was picked up many times. The rearrangement uses TRBV5-1 and TRBJ2-7, with D possibly called TRBD1 or TRBD2 (5 bases each). Deletions cut 2 bases from V and 6 bases from J, with 15 bases between. The germline V gene encodes CDR1 SGHRS and CDR2 YFSETQ. There are 14 residues in the CDR3. The DNA for the CDR3 is TGCGCCAGCAGCTTCCAGACAGCCGGAGGCGAGCAGTACTTC. It codes for CASSFQTAGGEQYF. The full variable domain, in which reference TRBV5-1 and TRBJ2-7 provide the parts outside the CDR3, is KAGVTQTPRYLIKTRGQQVTLSCSPISGHRSVSWYQQTPGQGLQFLFEYFSETQRNKGNFPGRFSGRQFSNSRSEMNVSTLELGDSALYLCASSFQTAGGEQYFGPGTRLTVT.

The V gene is TRBV24-1, the J gene TRBJ2-3; D unclear. The V end lost 12 bases, the J end lost 4 bases, and 19 bases lay between the germline ends. Germline values: CDR1 KGHDR, CDR2 SFDVKD. The CDR3 runs to 14 residues. CDR3: CAARFVKHPDTQYF. DNA for the CDR3: TGTGCCGCGAGATTTGTAAAACACCCAGATACGCAGTATTTT.

The V and J genes are TRBV6-2 or TRBV6-3 and TRBJ2-7; TRBD2 aligns across 8 bases. Germline-derived CDR1 and CDR2 are MNHEY and SVGEGT. This CDR3 is built from 13 residues. The ends lost 4 bases at V and 3 bases at J; junction bases unmatched: 2. The CDR3 spells CASSFSGVYEQYF. CDR3 coding DNA: TGTGCCAGCAGTTTTAGCGGGGTCTACGAGCAGTACTTC.

The table lists this clonotype with a few counts. The rearrangement joins TRBV19 to TRBJ1-5; TRBD1 agrees at 7 bases. The germline CDR1 and CDR2 sequences are LNHDA and SQIVND (reference sequence). With 6 bases clipped from V and 3 bases from J, the junction kept 11 bases outside the gene matches. The CDR3 totals 16 residues. For the CDR3, the DNA is TGTGCCAGTAGGAGAATAGACAGGGTCTACAATCAGCCCCAGCATTTT. Residues: CASRRIDRVYNQPQHF.

This clonotype has a handful of counts. The rearrangement links TRBV7-9 to TRBJ2-2; 12 bases fit TRBD2. CDR1 and CDR2 from the germline V gene are SEHNR and FQNEAQ (reference sequence). V lost 7 bases to trimming and J lost 0 bases; unmatched junction nucleotides: 3. This CDR3 has 16 amino acids. In nucleotides, the CDR3 is TGTGCCAGCACCCGGACTAGCGGGACGAACACCGGGGAGCTGTTTTTT. Translation gives CASTRTSGTNTGELFF. The full variable domain, with the rest looked up from reference TRBV7-9 and TRBJ2-2, is DTGVSQNPRHKITKRGQNVTFRCDPISEHNRLYWYRQTLGQGPEFLTYFQNEAQLEKSRLLSDRFSAERPKGSFSTLEIQRTEQGDSAMYLCASTRTSGTNTGELFFGEGSRLTVL.

This clonotype has a handful of counts. The chain is built from TRBV19 and TRBJ2-4; 7 nucleotides match TRBD2. The CDR3 length is 15 residues. Losses at the gene ends were 4 bases for V and 0 bases for J; bases not matched to a gene: 3. Germline values: CDR1 LNHDA, CDR2 SQIVND (reference sequence). The CDR3 DNA sequence: TGTGCCAGTAGTACGATAGCGGGAGCCAAAAACATTCAGTACTTC. Its protein is CASSTIAGAKNIQYF. The variable domain in full, completed from reference TRBV19 and TRBJ2-4, reads DGGITQSPKYLFRKEGQNVTLSCEQNLNHDAMYWYRQDPGQGLRLIYYSQIVNDFQKGDIAEGYSVSREKKESFPLTVTSAQKNPTAFYLCASSTIAGAKNIQYFGAGTRLSVL.

This clonotype has ten or more counts. The rearrangement uses TRBV7-8 and TRBJ1-1; TRBD1 might be the D (5 bases). Trimming shortened V by 4 bases and J by 7 bases, and 10 bases separated the two germline ends. This CDR3 has 12 residues. CDR1 is SGHVS and CDR2 is FQNEAQ in the germline V gene. The DNA of the CDR3 is TGTGCCAGCAGCTCCGACAGCGTTGAAGCTTTCTTT. The encoded protein is CASSSDSVEAFF.

There are many counts of this clonotype. The chain carries TRBV5-1 and TRBJ2-7; 11 positions match TRBD2. Germline V gene data show CDR1 as SGHRS and CDR2 as YFSETQ. V dropped 1 base and J dropped 2; count of bases not matched to a gene: 5. This CDR3 has 16 residues. CDR3 sequence: CASSLTIAGGPYEQYF. The DNA of the CDR3 is TGCGCCAGCAGCTTGACAATAGCGGGAGGGCCCTACGAGCAGTACTTC. The full variable domain, its missing parts supplied by reference TRBV5-1 and TRBJ2-7, is KAGVTQTPRYLIKTRGQQVTLSCSPISGHRSVSWYQQTPGQGLQFLFEYFSETQRNKGNFPGRFSGRQFSNSRSEMNVSTLELGDSALYLCASSLTIAGGPYEQYFGPGTRLTVT.

This clonotype showed up just a few times. The chain's CDR3 is CASSQEGLAGDDTQYF. CDR3 DNA sequence: TGCGCCAGCAGCCAAGAGGGACTAGCGGGAGATGATACGCAGTATTTT. The V and J genes are TRBV4-3 and TRBJ2-3; TRBD2 matches 14 bases. The CDR3 runs to 16 residues. Trimming cost V 0 bases and J 6 bases; bases outside gene matches: 2. CDR1 and CDR2 (germline): LGHNA, YSLEER.

This chain uses TRBV4-1 with TRBJ2-7; no clear D gene. Trimming pared 0 bases from V and 3 bases from J, leaving 18 bases between. Germline CDR1 is MGHRA and CDR2 is YSYEKL. The CDR3 consists of 17 residues. CDR3 sequence: CASSQDYDWTTHYEQYF. The CDR3 DNA reads as TGCGCCAGCAGCCAAGATTACGATTGGACCACCCACTACGAGCAGTACTTC.

The chain links TRBV11-2 to TRBJ2-1; 8 nucleotides agree with TRBD1. Germline V gene data show CDR1 as SGHAT and CDR2 as FQNNGV. The CDR3 is 15 residues long. After removal of 3 bases from V and 7 bases from J, the junction contained 8 bases not matched to a gene. The CDR3 nucleotides are TGTGCCAGCAGCTTTGACTCTAGGACAGGGAATGAGCAGTTCTTC. Translated, it gives CASSFDSRTGNEQFF.

This clonotype was seen a handful of times. V and J are TRBV7-3 and TRBJ2-7; D remains unclear. This CDR3 spans 16 amino acids. Trimming shortened V by 3 bases and J by 2 bases, and 17 bases separated the two germline ends. The germline CDR1 and CDR2 sequences are SGHTA and FQGTGA. For the CDR3, the DNA is TGTGCCAGCAGCTTTTCCCGGCCAACTAATACCTACGAGCAGTACTTC. Amino acids: CASSFSRPTNTYEQYF.

This clonotype was seen ten or more times. V is TRBV12-3 or TRBV12-4 and J is TRBJ2-1; D is perhaps TRBD2 (6 bases). The V end lost 3 bases, the J end lost 7 bases, and 22 bases lay between the germline ends. The CDR3 totals 17 residues. CDR3 protein: CASSFTLRDSSGNEQFF. CDR3 DNA sequence: TGTGCCAGCAGTTTTACGTTGCGGGATTCATCGGGAAATGAGCAGTTCTTC.

This chain joins TRBV5-1 and TRBJ2-7; weak D call: TRBD2 (5 bases). The CDR3 has 13 amino acids. Germline V gives CDR1 SGHRS, CDR2 YFSETQ. V dropped 5 bases and J dropped 3 bases, with 12 bases sitting between them. The chain's CDR3 is CASSSYGDYEQYF. Here the CDR3 DNA reads TGCGCCAGCAGTTCGTACGGGGACTACGAGCAGTACTTC.

In this sample, this clonotype turned up many times. The genes are TRBV5-1 and TRBJ2-5; a weak D match, TRBD1 (6 bases). Trimming stripped 3 bases from V and 2 bases from J, with 11 bases between. The CDR3 loop spans 14 amino acids. Germline V lookup: CDR1 SGHRS, CDR2 YFSETQ. This chain's CDR3 is CASSWSDRQETQYF. The CDR3 nucleotides are TGCGCCAGCAGCTGGTCGGACAGACAAGAGACCCAGTACTTC.

This clonotype was observed many times. The chain has TRBV7-6 and TRBJ2-1, with a tentative D call TRBD1 (6 bases). V lost 4 bases and J lost 9, with 13 bases in between. CDR1 is SGHVS and CDR2 is FNYEAQ in the germline V gene. The CDR3 has 13 amino acids. The CDR3 region is CASSSLGHSEQFF. The CDR3 DNA reads TGTGCCAGCAGCTCCTTGGGACATAGTGAGCAGTTCTTC.

Comment on this clonotype: This clone may be a read error of a much larger clone one base away. This rearrangement joins TRBV2 to TRBJ1-4; D is unclear. CDR1 is SNHLY and CDR2 is FYNNEI in the germline V gene. The CDR3 extends over 15 amino acids. Trimming cost V 0 bases and J 7 bases, with 12 bases left between them. CDR3 loop: CASSEARPVFEKLFF. In DNA, the CDR3 is TGTGCCAGCAGTGAAGCTCGCCCAGTTTTTGAAAAACTGTTTTTT.

Only a few counts were recorded for this clonotype. The rearrangement joins TRBV25-1 to TRBJ1-3, with D unresolved. Per the germline V gene, CDR1 is MGHDK and CDR2 is SYGVNS. V was trimmed by 1 base and J by 3 bases, leaving 10 bases between them. The CDR3 loop spans 15 amino acids. The CDR3 spells CASSESAGFGNTIYF. DNA of the CDR3: TGTGCCAGCAGTGAATCTGCGGGATTTGGAAACACCATATATTTT.